This T cell receptor (beta chain) was identified during a study of spatial heterogeneity in lung cancer. Background on the study: The donors were 55 to 80 patients with non-small cell lung cancer that was early-stage and untreated. More beta-chain than alpha-chain sequences were consistently detected.

This clonotype occurred a few times. The germline CDR1 and CDR2 sequences are SGHTA and FQGNSA. The CDR3 consists of 14 residues. Deletions cut 1 base from V and 4 bases from J, with 8 bases between. Indicated time point: blood at routine non-recurrence follow-up after resection. Sequencing covered unsorted whole RNA taken from tumor, nontumor lung or frozen PBMC. TCRdb recomputed calls from the 5' RACE reads with MiXCR, one row per CDR3 protein. The table shows about 52,000 distinct CDR3 sequences, with roughly 7.4% occurring only once. The clonotype originates from a female donor with early-stage non-small cell lung cancer. The chain is built from TRBV7-2 and TRBJ2-1, with D possibly being TRBD1 or TRBD2 (5 bases each). The source material was PBMCs, sampled at follow-up. The CDR3 bases are TGTGCCAGCAGCTTAGATGGGGGTTACAATGAGCAGTTCTTC. Translating it yields CASSLDGGYNEQFF.